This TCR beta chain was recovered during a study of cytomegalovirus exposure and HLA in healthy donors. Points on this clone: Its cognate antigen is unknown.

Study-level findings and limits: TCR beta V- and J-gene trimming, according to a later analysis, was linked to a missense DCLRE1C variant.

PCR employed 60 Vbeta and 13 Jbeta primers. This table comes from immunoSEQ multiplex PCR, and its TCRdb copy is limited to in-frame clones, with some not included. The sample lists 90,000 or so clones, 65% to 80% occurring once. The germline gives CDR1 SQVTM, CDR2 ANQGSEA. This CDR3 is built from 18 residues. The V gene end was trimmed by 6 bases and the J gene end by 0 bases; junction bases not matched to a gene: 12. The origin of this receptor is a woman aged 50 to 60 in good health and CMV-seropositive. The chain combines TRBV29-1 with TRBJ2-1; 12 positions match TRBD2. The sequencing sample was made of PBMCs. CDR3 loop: CSVELTSGRESSYNEQFF. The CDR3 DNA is TGCAGCGTCGAATTGACTAGCGGGAGAGAAAGCTCCTACAATGAGCAGTTCTTC.